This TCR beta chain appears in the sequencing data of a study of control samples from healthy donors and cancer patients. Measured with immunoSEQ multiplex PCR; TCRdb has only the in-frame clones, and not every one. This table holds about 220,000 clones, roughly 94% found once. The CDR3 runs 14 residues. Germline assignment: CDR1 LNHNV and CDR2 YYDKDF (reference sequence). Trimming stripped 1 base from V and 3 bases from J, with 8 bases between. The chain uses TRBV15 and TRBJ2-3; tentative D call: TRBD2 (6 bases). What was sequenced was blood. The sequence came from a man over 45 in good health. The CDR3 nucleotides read TGTGCCACCAGCAGAGGACTAGATACAGATACGCAGTATTTT. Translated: CATSRGLDTDTQYF. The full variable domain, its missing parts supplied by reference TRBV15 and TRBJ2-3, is DAMVIQNPRYQVTQFGKPVTLSCSQTLNHNVMYWYQQKSSQAPKLLFHYYDKDFNNEADTPDNFQSRRPNTSFCFLDIRSPGLGDTAMYLCATSRGLDTDTQYFGPGTRLTVL.